This TCR beta chain was documented in a study of blood T cell repertoires in COVID-19. CDR1 MNHEY and CDR2 SVGAGI come from the germline V gene. Trimming cost V 8 bases and J 5 bases; bases outside gene matches: 14. The CDR3 contains 15 residues. Sequenced by immunoSEQ multiplex PCR; TCRdb stores in-frame clones only, minus some. The sample holds 60,000 to 75,000 clones, approximately 85% seen once. The chain recombines TRBV6-5 with TRBJ1-1, with 7 bases lining up with TRBD1. Sequenced: peripheral blood. The sequence was collected from a human donor in a cohort sampled during active COVID-19. The CDR3 nucleotides read TGTGCCAGCCTACGACTTAGGGGGCTGACTACTGAAGCTTTCTTT. Translated: CASLRLRGLTTEAFF.